Listed below are T cell receptor beta chains from one sample, sequenced in a study of pediatric ulcerative colitis. Sequencing was performed with immunoSEQ multiplex PCR; in TCRdb, only in-frame clones are kept and a portion is missing. The table includes tens of thousands of clones, about 69% detected once. The sample comprised gut tissue. These receptors all stem from a boy aged 10-17 years with severe ulcerative colitis. The CDR3 runs from the conserved cysteine through the conserved F or W. The order of the fields is D gene, clone size, V gene, J gene, CDR3 DNA, CDR3 protein. The D gene is left open where the match is weak. Expanded clones get a size class; other rows say once, few or many, or leave the size out.

TRBD2	-	TRBV7-9	TRBJ2-5	TGTGCCAGCAGCTTAGCGCGGCTAGCGGGAGGTGGGCAAGAGACCCAGTACTTC	CASSLARLAGGGQETQYF
TRBD2	-	TRBV7-2	TRBJ2-7	TGTGCCAGCAGCTTAGGAGGGAGGGTAGACGAGCAGTACTTC	CASSLGGRVDEQYF
TRBD1	once	TRBV27	TRBJ2-2	TGTGCCAGCAGTCCCGGGACAGGGTCAATTGCCGGGGAGCTGTTTTTT	CASSPGTGSIAGELFF
TRBD2	-	TRBV5-1	TRBJ2-1	TGCGCCAGCCACGTCCAGGCGGGAGTTCCCTACAATGAGCAGTTCTTC	CASHVQAGVPYNEQFF
-	few	TRBV2	TRBJ2-3	TGTGCCAGCAGTGTTCAGGACCAAAATACGCAGTATTTT	CASSVQDQNTQYF
-	few	TRBV6-5	TRBJ1-2	TGTGCCAGCAGTTACCTCGGGGGCTACACCTTC	CASSYLGGYTF
-	-	TRBV4-2	TRBJ1-1	TGTGCCAGCAGCCAAGATAAAGCCCCGGTCAGGGCGGCCGAAATGAACACTGAAGCTTTCTTT	CASSQDKAPVRAAEMNTEAFF
TRBD2	-	TRBV7-3	TRBJ2-2	TGTGCCAGCAGCTTAAAGAGACTAGCGCGAATAAAGGGGGAATCGAACACCGGGGAGCTGTTTTTT	CASSLKRLARIKGESNTGELFF
-	-	TRBV6-5	TRBJ1-4	TGTGCCAGCAGCCACGGGGGGCCTAATGAAAAACTGTTTTTT	CASSHGGPNEKLFF
-	-	TRBV4-1	TRBJ2-7	TGCGCCAGCAGCCAAATGATGAAAGGGGCCTACGAGCAGTACTTC	CASSQMMKGAYEQYF
-	-	TRBV7-9	TRBJ1-4	TGTGCCAGCAGCTTAGGTCAGGGAAATGAAAAACTGTTTTTT	CASSLGQGNEKLFF
-	-	TRBV30	TRBJ1-2	TGTGCCTGGTTCCGGGGAAACTATGGCTACACCTTC	CAWFRGNYGYTF
-	-	TRBV14	TRBJ2-7	TGTGCCAGCAGCCCACAGACAGGACTCTACGAGCAGTACTTC	CASSPQTGLYEQYF
-	-	TRBV27	TRBJ2-7	TGTGCCAGCCGCCGGGATGGGCAGGGTTACGAGCAGTACTTC	CASRRDGQGYEQYF
-	-	TRBV28	TRBJ1-1	TGTGCCAGCAGTTTAGTTTTGGGGGAAGCTTTCTTT	CASSLVLGEAFF
-	once	TRBV4-1	TRBJ1-1	TGCGCCAGCAGCCACCCGGGGAACACTGAAGCTTTCTTT	CASSHPGNTEAFF
-	-	TRBV6-4	TRBJ2-2	TGTGCCAGCAGTGAGGGCGGAGCGAACACCGGGGAGCTGTTTTTT	CASSEGGANTGELFF
-	-	TRBV7-9	TRBJ1-1	TGTGCCAGCAGCTTAGAAGTGACGACTGAAGCTTTCTTT	CASSLEVTTEAFF
-	-	TRBV5-4	TRBJ2-2	TGTGCCAGCAGCATCGACACCGGGGAGCTGTTTTTT	CASSIDTGELFF
-	-	TRBV16	TRBJ1-4	TGTGCCAGCAGCCTGACAGGCACAACTAATGAAAAACTGTTTTTT	CASSLTGTTNEKLFF
TRBD1	-	TRBV5-4	TRBJ2-2	TGTGCCAGCAGATTGACAGGGGTGAACACCGGGGAGCTGTTTTTT	CASRLTGVNTGELFF
-	-	TRBV5-1	TRBJ1-2	TGCGCCAGCAGCCCTGAGGAGGACGGCGTAGGGGGCTACACCTTC	CASSPEEDGVGGYTF
TRBD2	once	TRBV4-1	TRBJ2-7	TGCGCCAGCAGCCTGGGACTAGCGGGACCCTACGAGCAGTACTTC	CASSLGLAGPYEQYF